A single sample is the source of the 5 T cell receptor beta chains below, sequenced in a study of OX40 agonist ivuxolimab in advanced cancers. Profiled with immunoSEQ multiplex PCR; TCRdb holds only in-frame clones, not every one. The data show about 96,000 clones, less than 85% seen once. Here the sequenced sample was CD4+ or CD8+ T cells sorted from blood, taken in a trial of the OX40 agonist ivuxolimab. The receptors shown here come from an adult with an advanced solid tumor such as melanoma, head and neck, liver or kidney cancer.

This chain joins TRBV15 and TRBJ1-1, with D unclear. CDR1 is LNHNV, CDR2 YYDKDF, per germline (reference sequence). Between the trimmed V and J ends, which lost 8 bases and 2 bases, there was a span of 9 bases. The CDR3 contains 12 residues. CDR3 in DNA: TGTGCCACCGGCGGCGAAAACACTGAAGCTTTCTTT. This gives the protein CATGGENTEAFF.

The CDR3 sequence: CASSPRQGVNNEQFF. The CDR3 DNA sequence: TGTGCCAGCAGCCCAAGACAGGGAGTCAACAATGAGCAGTTCTTC. The V gene is TRBV7-3, the J gene TRBJ2-1; 7 bases align to TRBD1. Trimming at V came to 5 bases and at J to 5 bases, leaving 9 bases not matched to a gene. Germline CDR1 and CDR2: SGHTA and FQGTGA. This CDR3 has 15 amino acids.

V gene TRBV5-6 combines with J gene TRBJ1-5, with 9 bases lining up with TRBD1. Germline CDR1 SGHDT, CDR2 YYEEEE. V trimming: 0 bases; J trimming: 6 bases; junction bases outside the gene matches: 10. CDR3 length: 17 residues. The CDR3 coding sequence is TGTGCCAGCAGCTTGGCAGCCGGGACAGGGTATGGTCAGCCCCAGCATTTT. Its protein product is CASSLAAGTGYGQPQHF.

CDR3 bases: TGTGCCAGCAGCTTAGGGCCAGGGGCCGGAAACACCATATATTTT. Protein: CASSLGPGAGNTIYF. This rearrangement joins TRBV7-9 to TRBJ1-3; the D gene is possibly TRBD1 (6 bases). Deletions cut 1 base from V and 4 bases from J, with 11 bases between. The CDR3 consists of 15 residues. Germline V gene data show CDR1 as SEHNR and CDR2 as FQNEAQ (reference sequence). Full variable domain (outside the CDR3, taken from reference TRBV7-9 and TRBJ1-3): DTGVSQNPRHKITKRGQNVTFRCDPISEHNRLYWYRQTLGQGPEFLTYFQNEAQLEKSRLLSDRFSAERPKGSFSTLEIQRTEQGDSAMYLCASSLGPGAGNTIYFGEGSWLTVV.

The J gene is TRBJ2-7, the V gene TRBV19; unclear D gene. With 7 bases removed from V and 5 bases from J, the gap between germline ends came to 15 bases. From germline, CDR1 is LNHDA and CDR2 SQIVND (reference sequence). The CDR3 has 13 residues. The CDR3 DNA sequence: TGTGCCAGTACCTTAGACCTTATAGACGAGCAGTACTTC. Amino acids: CASTLDLIDEQYF.